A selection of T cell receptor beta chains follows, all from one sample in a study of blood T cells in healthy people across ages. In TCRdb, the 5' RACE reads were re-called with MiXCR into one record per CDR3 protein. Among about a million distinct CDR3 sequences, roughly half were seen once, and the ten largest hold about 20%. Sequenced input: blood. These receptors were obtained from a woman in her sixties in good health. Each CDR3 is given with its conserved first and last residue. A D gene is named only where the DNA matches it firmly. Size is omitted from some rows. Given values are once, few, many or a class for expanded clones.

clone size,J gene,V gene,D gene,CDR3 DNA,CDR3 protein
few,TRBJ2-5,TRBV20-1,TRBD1,TGCAGTGCCTCCTTTGACAGGGGGCGCTTGGAGACCCAGTACTTC,CSASFDRGRLETQYF
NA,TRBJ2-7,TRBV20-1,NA,TGCAGTGCACCGCCAGCCTACGAGCAGTACTTC,CSAPPAYEQYF
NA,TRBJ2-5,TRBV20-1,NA,TGCAGTGCAGGCGCCGGGGATGAGCAGTACTTC,CSAGAGDEQYF
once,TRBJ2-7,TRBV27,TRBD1,TGTGCCTGCAGTCCCGACAGGGGCGGTTCCTACGAGCAGTACTTC,CACSPDRGGSYEQYF
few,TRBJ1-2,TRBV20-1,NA,TGCAGTGCTAGAGTAAGGGGGGACTACGGCTACACCTTC,CSARVRGDYGYTF
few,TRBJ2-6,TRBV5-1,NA,TGCGCCAGCAGTCACGTTGCTGGGGCCAACGTCCTGACTTTC,CASSHVAGANVLTF
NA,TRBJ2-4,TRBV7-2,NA,TGTGCCAGCAGCTTTGGGTCAGCAAACATTCAGTACTTC,CASSFGSANIQYF
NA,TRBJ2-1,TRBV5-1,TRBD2,TGCGCCAGCAGCCTTGGGACTAGCGTCGCAAATGAGCAGTTCTTC,CASSLGTSVANEQFF
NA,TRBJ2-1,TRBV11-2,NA,TGTGCCAGCAGCTTAGAGCCCCTGACGCCTCCGGGCAATGAGCAGTTCTTC,CASSLEPLTPPGNEQFF
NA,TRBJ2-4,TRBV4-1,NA,TGCGCCAGCAGCCAAATTCAGACCAAAAACATTCAGTACTTC,CASSQIQTKNIQYF
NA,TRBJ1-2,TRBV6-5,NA,TGTGCCAGCAGCCCCGGGGAGAGACGACTATATGGCTACACCTTC,CASSPGERRLYGYTF
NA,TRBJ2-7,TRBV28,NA,TGTGCCAGCAGTTTCCTCCTTCACTACGAGCAGTACTTC,CASSFLLHYEQYF
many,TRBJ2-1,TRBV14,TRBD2,TGTGCCAGCAGCCAAGAACTAGCGGGCAATGAGCAGTTCTTC,CASSQELAGNEQFF
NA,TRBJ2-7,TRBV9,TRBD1,TGTGCCAGCAGCGCCCAGGGACAGCCGGGTTACAATGAGCAGTACTTC,CASSAQGQPGYNEQYF
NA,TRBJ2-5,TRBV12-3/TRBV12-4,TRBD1,TGTGCCAGCAGTTTAAACGAGGGGGCGAAGACCCAGTACTTC,CASSLNEGAKTQYF
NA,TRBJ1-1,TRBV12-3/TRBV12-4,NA,TGTGCCAGTAACGCGGGCACTGAAGCTTTCTTT,CASNAGTEAFF
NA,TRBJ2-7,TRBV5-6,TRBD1,TGTGCCAGCAGCCGGACAGGGACCCTGGCCTACGAGCAGTACTTC,CASSRTGTLAYEQYF
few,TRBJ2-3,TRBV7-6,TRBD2,TGTGCCAGCAGCCTTAATGGAGCGGGAAAGAGCACAGATACGCAGTATTTT,CASSLNGAGKSTDTQYF
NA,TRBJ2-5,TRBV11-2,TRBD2,TGTGCCAGCAGCTTAGGCGCTAGCGGGAGAGCTGAGACCCAGTACTTC,CASSLGASGRAETQYF
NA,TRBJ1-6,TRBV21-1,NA,TGTGCCAGCAGCGGCCCGATGACAGGCTCCTCCTATAATTCACCCCTCCACTTT,CASSGPMTGSSYNSPLHF
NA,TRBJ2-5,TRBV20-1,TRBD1,TGCAGTGCTTCAAACAGGGGGCGCGGGGAAGAGACCCAGTACTTC,CSASNRGRGEETQYF
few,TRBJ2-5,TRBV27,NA,TGTGCCAGCAGTCCCGACGGACTGCAAGAGACCCAGTACTTC,CASSPDGLQETQYF
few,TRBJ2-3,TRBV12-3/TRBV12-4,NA,TGTGCCAGCATGTACGGAAGCACAGATACGCAGTATTTT,CASMYGSTDTQYF
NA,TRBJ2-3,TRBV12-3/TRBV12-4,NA,TGTGCCAGCAGTTTGGGGTCGTGGAGAGATACGCAGTATTTT,CASSLGSWRDTQYF